Shown below are 28 T cell receptor beta chains from a single sample sequenced in a study of CD8+CD57+ T cells in acquired aplastic anemia. Using genomic DNA as the template, TCR beta VDJ and CDR3 profiling was carried out. TCRdb itself ran the reads through MiXCR, one entry per CDR3 protein. The sample has 350,000 to 450,000 distinct CDR3 sequences; 60% to 80% are singletons. Sequencing input: sorted CD4+, CD8+, or CD8+CD57+ T cells (not recorded which) from PBMCs. These receptors were collected from a human donor in good health, serving as a control.

The chain recombines TRBV29-1 with TRBJ2-7; maybe TRBD2 (5 bases). The V end was cut by 4 bases, the J end by 7 bases, with 11 bases between. Germline V gene sequence: CDR1 SQVTM, CDR2 ANQGSEA. The CDR3 runs to 11 residues. CDR3 sequence reads: CSVGAGLEQYF. CDR3 bases: TGCAGCGTTGGCGCGGGCTTGGAGCAGTACTTC.

This clonotype was seen once. The chain is built from TRBV7-3 and TRBJ2-7; either TRBD1 or TRBD2 may fit D (6 bases each). This CDR3 has 16 residues. Trimming cost V 0 bases and J 10 bases, with 22 bases left between them. The germline gives CDR1 SGHTA, CDR2 FQGTGA. This chain's CDR3 is CASSLTRGARRAVQYF. CDR3 DNA sequence: TGTGCCAGCAGCTTAACAAGGGGGGCCCGACGAGCAGTACAGTACTTC.

The chain has TRBV6-5 and TRBJ2-3; D could derive from TRBD1 or TRBD2 (7 bases each). Germline V gene data show CDR1 as MNHEY and CDR2 as SVGAGI. The CDR3 loop spans 16 amino acids. V lost 2 bases and J 6 bases, leaving 18 bases between the germline ends. CDR3 DNA: TGTGCCAGCAGTTACCTGGGTCAGGGGGGGACGGATACGCAGTATTTT. Its protein is CASSYLGQGGTDTQYF.

Note on this clonotype: An end of the junction does not agree with germline; a read error may underlie this. V is TRBV29-1 and J is TRBJ1-2; D not resolved. The germline gives CDR1 SQVTM, CDR2 ANQGSEA. The CDR3 length is 14 residues. The CDR3 spells CSVVPWGREHGHNF. The CDR3 coding sequence is TGCAGCGTTGTGCCCTGGGGAAGGGAGCACGGGCACAACTTC.

This chain connects TRBV7-9 to TRBJ2-5; D is perhaps TRBD1 (7 bases). Germline CDR1 is SEHNR and CDR2 is FQNEAQ (reference sequence). V lost 1 base, J lost 14 bases, and 23 bases lay in between. This CDR3 is built from 15 residues. The CDR3 here is CASSLGTGDRENSYF. DNA for the CDR3: TGTGCCAGCAGCTTAGGGACGGGGGACAGAGAGAATTCATACTTC.

This clonotype was recorded at least ten times. The CDR3 here is CSAGKWGNTEAFF. In DNA form, the CDR3 reads TGCAGTGCTGGAAAGTGGGGAAACACTGAAGCTTTCTTT. This chain connects TRBV20-1 to TRBJ1-1, with no clear D. Germline V gene lookup returns CDR1 DFQATT and CDR2 SNEGSKA (reference sequence). The CDR3 is 13 residues long. Trimming took 5 bases from V and 2 from J, leaving 12 bases between them.

The chain uses TRBV20-1 and TRBJ2-7, with D uncertain. Germline V gene data show CDR1 as DFQATT and CDR2 as SNEGSKA (reference sequence). The CDR3 covers 12 residues. V lost 5 bases to trimming and J lost 11 bases, with 19 bases between them. CDR3 amino acids: CSARRKPRVEYF. In nucleotides, the CDR3 is TGCAGTGCTCGACGGAAGCCCCGCGTGGAGTACTTC.

The chain couples TRBV9 to TRBJ2-5, with D possibly being TRBD2 (5 bases). Looked up from germline, CDR1 is SGDLS and CDR2 is YYNGEE. CDR3 length: 15 residues. Trimming pared 0 bases from V and 11 bases from J, leaving 20 bases between. CDR3 sequence (DNA): TGTGCCAGCAGCGTAGGGAGGAGGCACCGCACTCTACAGTACTTC. Its protein is CASSVGRRHRTLQYF.

In its sample, this clonotype was seen a few times. The chain couples TRBV6-1 to TRBJ1-5; 7 nucleotides line up with TRBD1. CDR3 size: 15 residues. Germline V CDR1 and CDR2: MNHNS, SASEGT. Trimming at V came to 1 base and at J to 7 bases, leaving 7 bases not matched to a gene. The CDR3 region is CASSEVRGSGQPQHF. The CDR3 region has the DNA TGTGCCAGCAGTGAAGTCAGGGGGAGCGGGCAGCCCCAGCATTTT.

Worth noting for this clonotype: The CDR3 does not end in the conserved phenylalanine or tryptophan, so this is likely a read error. The V call is TRBV7-9, the J call TRBJ1-1; D is unclear. The CDR3 is 12 amino acids. Trimming took off 0 bases at V and 5 bases at J, with 4 bases between the two ends. Germline CDR1 reads SEHNR; CDR2 reads FQNEAQ (reference sequence). This CDR3 reads CASSLAGTEAFL. Here the CDR3 DNA reads TGTGCCAGCAGCTTAGCGGGGACTGAAGCTTTCCTG.

V and J are TRBV2 and TRBJ2-3; no clear D. Trimming took off 6 bases at V and 5 bases at J, with 3 bases between the two ends. Germline V CDR1 and CDR2: SNHLY, FYNNEI. This CDR3 spans 10 amino acids. CDR3 amino acids: CASRVDTQYF. CDR3 bases: TGTGCCAGCAGGGTAGATACGCAGTATTTT.

About this clonotype: At one of its ends the junction is not consistent with the germline gene, which may arise from a read error. This chain joins TRBV7-2 and TRBJ2-7, with 11 nucleotides matching TRBD2. Germline V gene lookup returns CDR1 SGHTA and CDR2 FQGNSA. CDR3 length equals 14 residues. The CDR3: CASSLGGGLAAYEF. The CDR3 DNA sequence: TGTGCCAGCAGCTTAGGGGGGGGACTAGCGGCCTACGAGTTC.

Worth noting for this clonotype: Mismatch with germline at one junction end may stem from a read error. V is TRBV4-2 and J is TRBJ1-6; D is perhaps TRBD1 (6 bases). There are 13 residues in the CDR3. Looked up from germline, CDR1 is LGHNA and CDR2 is YNFKEQ. CDR3 sequence (DNA): TGTGCCAGCAGAGGGGGTCGGGATTCACCCCCCCACTTT. Encoded protein: CASRGGRDSPPHF.

CDR3: CSARPGQGSFRDEQYF. The CDR3 bases are TGCAGTGCTAGGCCCGGACAGGGGTCATTCAGAGACGAGCAGTACTTC. This chain links TRBV20-1 with TRBJ2-7, with 9 nucleotides matching TRBD1. The CDR3 is made up of 16 amino acids. Germline trimming cut 3 bases from V and 5 bases from J; bases unmatched to any gene: 14. Per the germline V gene, CDR1 is DFQATT and CDR2 is SNEGSKA (reference sequence).

Concerning this clonotype: Its ends do not fully match the called genes, so a read error is possible. The genes are TRBV19 and TRBJ1-6; the match to TRBD1 covers 11 bases. The CDR3 is 17 amino acids. Germline values: CDR1 LNHDA, CDR2 SQIVND (reference sequence). The CDR3 DNA reads TGTGCCAGTAGTATAGATACAGGGACAGGGGGAAGGTCACCCCACCACTTT. Its translation is CASSIDTGTGGRSPHHF.

The chain recombines TRBV9 with TRBJ1-1; D not resolved. The V gene's germline CDR1 is SGDLS and CDR2 YYNGEE. Trimming removed 0 bases at V and 6 bases at J, with 21 bases between. The CDR3 extends over 17 amino acids. CDR3 in amino acids: CASSVDWLVDTQSEAFF. The CDR3 DNA reads as TGTGCCAGCAGCGTAGATTGGTTGGTAGATACGCAGTCTGAAGCTTTCTTT.

The count of this clonotype is one. The CDR3 does not close with the conserved phenylalanine or tryptophan, likely indicating a read error. The limits of the CDR3 on the DNA are not certain, so only TCRdb's listed CDR3 is given. The rearrangement links TRBV7-9 to TRBJ1-5. In germline, CDR1 is SEHNR, CDR2 FQNEAQ (reference sequence). The CDR3 comprises 13 residues, both ends counted. CDR3 in amino acids: CASSYLVRESPLH.

This chain joins TRBV12-3 or TRBV12-4 and TRBJ2-7; D remains unclear. Trimming left V 7 bases short and J 4 bases short, with 11 bases between. The CDR3 consists of 12 residues. The CDR3 sequence is CASILDQYEQYF. In DNA form, the CDR3 reads TGTGCCAGCATATTAGACCAGTACGAGCAGTACTTC.

The sample holds many counts of this clonotype. The CDR3 nucleotides read TGTGCCAGCAGCGGACAGGGGGCGCGGGACACCATATATTTT. Residues: CASSGQGARDTIYF. The V gene is TRBV11-3, the J gene TRBJ1-3, with TRBD1 matching over 11 bases. The CDR3 is 14 residues long. J was trimmed by 8 bases and V by 5 bases; bases with no gene match: 5. Germline loops: CDR1 SGHNT, CDR2 YENEEA.

The chain combines TRBV19 with TRBJ1-6; D not resolved. The germline V gene encodes CDR1 LNHDA and CDR2 SQIVND (reference sequence). The length of the CDR3 is 13 residues. V was trimmed by 4 bases and J by 18 bases, leaving 19 bases between them. The CDR3 DNA reads as TGTGCCAGTAGTACGGGTCGGGAGGCTACACCCCACTTT. Its protein product is CASSTGREATPHF.

This chain joins TRBV7-8 and TRBJ2-1, with D perhaps assigned TRBD1 or TRBD2 (5 bases each). Between the trimmed V and J ends, which lost 6 bases and 0 bases, there was a span of 15 bases. The V gene's germline CDR1 is SGHVS and CDR2 FQNEAQ. CDR3 length equals 16 residues. CDR3 sequence (DNA): TGTGCCAGCAGTGTATCCGGGACCAGCTCCTACAATGAGCAGTTCTTC. Amino acids: CASSVSGTSSYNEQFF.

This clonotype occurred many times. The V gene is TRBV9, the J gene TRBJ1-1; weak D call: TRBD1 (6 bases). CDR1 and CDR2 (germline): SGDLS, YYNGEE. Trimming removed 3 bases at V and 3 bases at J, with 9 bases between. The length of the CDR3 is 13 residues. The CDR3 DNA sequence: TGTGCCAGCAGCGAAGGGGGGTACACTGAAGCTTTCTTT. It specifies CASSEGGYTEAFF. Full variable domain (rest looked up from reference TRBV9 and TRBJ1-1): DSGVTQTPKHLITATGQRVTLRCSPRSGDLSVYWYQQSLDQGLQFLIQYYNGEERAKGNILERFSAQQFPDLHSELNLSSLELGDSALYFCASSEGGYTEAFFGQGTRLTVV.

In its sample, this clonotype was seen a few times. This sequence joins TRBV6-5 and TRBJ1-3; 7 bases fit TRBD1. CDR1 MNHEY and CDR2 SVGAGI come from the germline V gene. The trim removed 2 bases at V and 6 bases at J, leaving 10 bases unmatched. The CDR3 has 16 residues. The CDR3 protein is CASSYGPTGLANTIYF. The CDR3 nucleotides read TGTGCCAGCAGTTACGGCCCGACAGGGTTGGCAAACACCATATATTTT.

At least ten counts were recorded for this clonotype. The CDR3 region is CSAEPGTGSYEQYF. CDR3 DNA: TGCAGTGCTGAGCCCGGGACAGGCTCCTACGAGCAGTACTTC. The V gene is TRBV20-1, the J gene TRBJ2-7, with 8 bases aligning to TRBD1. Germline CDR1 and CDR2: DFQATT and SNEGSKA (reference sequence). V was clipped by 5 bases and J by 0 bases; unmatched bases: 6. The length of the CDR3 is 14 residues.

The chain recombines TRBV25-1 with TRBJ2-5; 11 nucleotides line up with TRBD1. The junction had 8 bases not matched to a gene; V was cut back by 3 bases and J by 5 bases. The CDR3 totals 16 residues. Germline loops: CDR1 MGHDK, CDR2 SYGVNS. The CDR3 here is CASSDLGQGGFETQYF. CDR3 nucleotides: TGTGCCAGCAGTGATTTGGGACAGGGGGGGTTCGAGACCCAGTACTTC.

As regards this clonotype: The conserved final phenylalanine or tryptophan is absent from the CDR3, which likely points to a read error. No DNA is shown, since the ends of the CDR3 on it are uncertain; the CDR3 is the one TCRdb lists. The J gene is TRBJ1-2, the V gene TRBV7-2. Including both end residues, the CDR3 is 13 amino acids long. Germline CDR1 reads SGHTA; CDR2 reads FQGNSA. This CDR3 reads CASSLDPGDGNTY.

This clonotype was counted many times. This rearrangement joins TRBV4-3 to TRBJ1-1; no clear D. Germline assignment: CDR1 LGHNA and CDR2 YSLEER. This CDR3 has 14 residues. The V end lost 0 bases, the J end lost 2 bases, and 7 bases lay between the germline ends. The CDR3 region has the DNA TGCGCCAGCAGCCAAGATCCGGGTAACACTGAAGCTTTCTTT. Protein: CASSQDPGNTEAFF.

This clonotype came up a few times. The chain has TRBV7-2 and TRBJ1-2; 9 bases match TRBD1. Germline CDR1 and CDR2: SGHTA and FQGNSA. The CDR3 is 13 residues long. V lost 6 bases and J lost 8; bases outside the gene matches: 7. The CDR3 DNA reads as TGTGCCAGCAGTCAGTGGACAGGGGACGGCTACACCTTC. It codes for CASSQWTGDGYTF.